This TCR beta chain was identified during a study of T cells after yellow fever vaccination (dated by TCRdb to the late 2010s). With regard to the full study: The SMART-Seq v4 Ultra Low Input RNA kit was used to prepare libraries from fractions with low cell numbers. Blood was drawn at multiple timepoints before and after primary and secondary immunization, with bulk PBMC replicates and cell subsets isolated. The cohort comprised two healthy male donors, one aged 18 to 29 and one aged 30 to 39 years. Bulk TCR alpha and beta repertoires were sequenced longitudinally to track T-cell clones before and after primary and booster YFV17D yellow fever vaccination. General conclusions and limits of the study: Because abundant contaminating clonotypes from the bulk population could be contained in FACS-sorted repertoires, computational filtering was required. Because the study included only a couple of donors, the extent to which the findings can be generalized is limited. The secondary T-cell response was weaker than the primary response but faster, peaking on day 5 instead of day 15. After the booster, most of the clones that had expanded following primary vaccination were detected again (approximately 95% of CD4 and around nine tenths of CD8), which suggests that memory was broadly maintained. A small fraction of clonotypes showed up in both the CD4 and CD8 compartments, probably as a result of convergent recombination.

In light of the paper, this sample's treatment or condition label describes: live attenuated yellow fever vaccine strain. At each blood-draw timepoint, two biological replicates of bulk PBMCs were collected. A standard Ficoll-Paque protocol was used to isolate PBMCs from peripheral blood. TriZol was used to extract RNA from bulk PBMCs, from CD4 and CD8 fractions, and from dextramer-positive and dextramer-negative fractions. V lost 5 bases and J lost 4 bases, and the count of bases not matched to a germline gene is 7. For CDR1 and CDR2, the germline V gene (reference sequence) lists SGHKS and YYEKEE. Including cysteine and phenylalanine, the CDR3 has 16 amino acids. Left in the record is the CDR3 DNA by itself, 48 bases read in frame from the first base. A note on this clonotype: Its antigen is still unknown. Base qualities are not at hand, and no much larger clone is one base apart.

TCR cDNA was synthesized by 5'RACE template switching, which introduced a universal primer site and unique molecular identifiers. Priming of cDNA synthesis was performed from both the TCR alpha and TCR beta constant segments. Library amplification used two PCR steps, and the second PCR step added sample barcodes and sequencing adapters. Sequencing of libraries was performed on Illumina HiSeq 2500 (2x100 bp) or NovaSeq (2x150 bp). Under the source paper's analysis protocol: MIGEC was used to demultiplex reads and collapse the reads into UMI consensus sequences, and MiXCR was used for V(D)J alignment. Vaccine-responding clonotypes were identified with edgeR using replicate PBMC samples, with FDR below 0.01 and a log2 fold change above 5 up to day 15 being required. Bulk clonotypes were assigned CD4 or CD8 identity according to which sequenced CD4 or CD8 repertoire held them at higher abundance. TCRdb reprocessed the public reads (quality trimming at Q25 with fastp, clone calling with MiXCR) and kept in-frame beta chains. Rows with one shared CDR3 protein collapse into an entry with the most common genes and DNA. The authors' filters were not applied to this entry. Present in this sample are approximately 300,000 distinct CDR3 sequences, 6.8% of which were seen just once. The ten largest clonotypes hold 15% to 20% of the sample.

The TCR sequence derives from a man aged 18 to 35 who received the YFV17D yellow fever vaccine. The material was PBMCs, obtained 45 days after the first yellow fever vaccination. The chain joins TRBV5-5 to TRBJ1-3, with 12 middle bases fitting TRBD1. The sequence in DNA is TGTGCCAGCAGACCGGGACAGGGGGCGCAGGGAAACACCATATATTTT. This yields the protein CASRPGQGAQGNTIYF.